Listed below are T cell receptor beta chains from one sample, sequenced in a study of vaccination effects on CD4 cells after COVID-19. Sequenced by immunoSEQ multiplex PCR; TCRdb stores in-frame clones only, minus some. This table has under 80,000 clones, 60% to 75% appearing once. The antigens these receptors bind are not known. Here the sequenced sample was CD4+ T cells from PBMCs cultured with HCoV-229E spike peptides, taken after COVID-19 vaccination. Receptor source: a human donor who received a COVID-19 vaccine. The CDR3 runs from the conserved cysteine through the conserved F or W. A D gene is named only where the DNA matches it firmly. Expanded clones are given a class, and other clones once, few, many or no size at all.

d_call: NA; v_call: TRBV18; clone_size: NA; j_call: TRBJ1-5; cdr3_aa: CASSGWQGSDQPQHF; cdr3_nt: TGTGCCAGCTCAGGGTGGCAGGGGTCGGATCAGCCCCAGCATTTT
d_call: TRBD2; v_call: TRBV6-1; clone_size: few; j_call: TRBJ2-2; cdr3_aa: CASSEASSGANRGTGELFF; cdr3_nt: TGTGCCAGCAGTGAAGCGTCTAGCGGGGCTAATAGGGGAACCGGGGAGCTGTTTTTT
d_call: TRBD1; v_call: TRBV11-2; clone_size: NA; j_call: TRBJ1-6; cdr3_aa: CASRTGVHNSPLHF; cdr3_nt: TGTGCCAGCAGAACAGGGGTACATAATTCACCCCTCCACTTT
d_call: NA; v_call: TRBV5-1; clone_size: NA; j_call: TRBJ2-5; cdr3_aa: CASSFSDSQETQYF; cdr3_nt: TGCGCCAGCAGCTTCTCGGACAGCCAAGAGACCCAGTACTTC
d_call: NA; v_call: TRBV18; clone_size: few; j_call: TRBJ2-3; cdr3_aa: CASSAQGTHTDTQYF; cdr3_nt: TGTGCCAGCTCAGCCCAGGGAACACACACAGATACGCAGTATTTT
d_call: TRBD1; v_call: TRBV7-2; clone_size: NA; j_call: TRBJ1-1; cdr3_aa: CASSSDRGNRAFF; cdr3_nt: TGTGCCAGCAGCTCAGACAGGGGGAATAGAGCTTTCTTT
d_call: NA; v_call: TRBV18; clone_size: NA; j_call: TRBJ1-6; cdr3_aa: CASSPRDANNSPLHF; cdr3_nt: TGTGCCAGCTCACCGAGGGACGCTAATAATTCACCCCTCCACTTT
d_call: NA; v_call: TRBV12-3/TRBV12-4; clone_size: once; j_call: TRBJ1-2; cdr3_aa: CASSSYRMSYTF; cdr3_nt: TGTGCCAGCAGTTCGTACAGGATGAGCTACACCTTC
d_call: NA; v_call: TRBV6-5; clone_size: NA; j_call: TRBJ1-5; cdr3_aa: CASLKEGYNQPQHF; cdr3_nt: TGTGCCAGCCTTAAGGAAGGCTACAATCAGCCCCAGCATTTT
d_call: TRBD1; v_call: TRBV30; clone_size: NA; j_call: TRBJ1-2; cdr3_aa: CAWSVPGTGGGYTF; cdr3_nt: TGTGCCTGGAGTGTCCCCGGGACAGGGGGCGGCTACACCTTC
d_call: TRBD2; v_call: TRBV23-1; clone_size: NA; j_call: TRBJ2-2; cdr3_aa: CASSPPIYGGGASGGELFF; cdr3_nt: TGCGCCAGCAGTCCCCCAATCTACGGCGGGGGGGCCTCGGGCGGGGAGCTGTTTTTT
d_call: NA; v_call: TRBV18; clone_size: NA; j_call: TRBJ2-3; cdr3_aa: CASSPTGTGFTDTQYF; cdr3_nt: TGTGCCAGCTCACCTACCGGGACTGGGTTCACAGATACGCAGTATTTT
d_call: TRBD2; v_call: TRBV7-2; clone_size: NA; j_call: TRBJ2-3; cdr3_aa: CASSFLPSGGRADTQYF; cdr3_nt: TGTGCCAGCAGTTTCCTACCTAGCGGGGGGAGGGCAGATACGCAGTATTTT
d_call: TRBD1; v_call: TRBV7-9; clone_size: NA; j_call: TRBJ1-6; cdr3_aa: CASSFFTGGRNSPLHF; cdr3_nt: TGTGCCAGCAGCTTTTTCACAGGGGGCAGAAATTCACCCCTCCACTTT
d_call: TRBD1; v_call: TRBV5-1; clone_size: NA; j_call: TRBJ1-2; cdr3_aa: CASSLEQGGHGYTF; cdr3_nt: TGCGCCAGCAGCTTGGAACAGGGGGGACATGGCTACACCTTC
d_call: TRBD1; v_call: TRBV6-1; clone_size: once; j_call: TRBJ1-5; cdr3_aa: CASSETGAQPQHF; cdr3_nt: TGTGCCAGCAGTGAAACAGGGGCGCAGCCCCAGCATTTT
d_call: NA; v_call: TRBV3-1/TRBV3-2; clone_size: NA; j_call: TRBJ1-2; cdr3_aa: CASSQAQGGSYGYTF; cdr3_nt: TGTGCCAGCAGCCAAGCCCAGGGAGGTTCCTATGGCTACACCTTC
d_call: TRBD2; v_call: TRBV10-2; clone_size: NA; j_call: TRBJ2-3; cdr3_aa: CASSSGRTDTQYF; cdr3_nt: TGCGCCAGCTCTAGCGGGAGAACAGATACGCAGTATTTT
d_call: TRBD1; v_call: TRBV5-1; clone_size: NA; j_call: TRBJ2-3; cdr3_aa: CASSLRDRAEDTQYF; cdr3_nt: TGCGCCAGCAGCTTGCGGGACAGGGCCGAAGATACGCAGTATTTT
d_call: TRBD1; v_call: TRBV19; clone_size: once; j_call: TRBJ1-4; cdr3_aa: CASSYRGQEKLFF; cdr3_nt: TGTGCCAGTAGCTACAGGGGGCAGGAAAAACTGTTTTTT
d_call: TRBD1; v_call: TRBV6-5; clone_size: NA; j_call: TRBJ1-4; cdr3_aa: CASSRNRGDNEKLFF; cdr3_nt: TGTGCCAGCAGCAGGAACAGGGGAGATAATGAAAAACTGTTTTTT
d_call: NA; v_call: TRBV18; clone_size: NA; j_call: TRBJ2-1; cdr3_aa: CASSQFTGGSYNEQFF; cdr3_nt: TGTGCCAGCTCTCAATTTACAGGAGGCTCCTACAATGAGCAGTTCTTC
d_call: TRBD1; v_call: TRBV10-2; clone_size: NA; j_call: TRBJ1-3; cdr3_aa: CASSPSGQDFSGNTIYF; cdr3_nt: TGCGCCAGCAGTCCGTCCGGACAGGATTTCTCTGGAAACACCATATATTTT
d_call: TRBD2; v_call: TRBV18; clone_size: NA; j_call: TRBJ2-3; cdr3_aa: CASSLGTSPSRAQYF; cdr3_nt: TGTGCCAGCTCCCTTGGGACTAGCCCTTCCAGGGCGCAGTATTTT
d_call: NA; v_call: TRBV15; clone_size: few; j_call: TRBJ1-1; cdr3_aa: CATSRDTTATEAFF; cdr3_nt: TGTGCCACCAGCAGAGATACCACGGCGACTGAAGCTTTCTTT
d_call: NA; v_call: TRBV6-5; clone_size: NA; j_call: TRBJ1-2; cdr3_aa: CASSYEMDYGYTF; cdr3_nt: TGTGCCAGCAGTTACGAAATGGACTATGGCTACACCTTC
d_call: NA; v_call: TRBV7-2; clone_size: NA; j_call: TRBJ2-3; cdr3_aa: CASSARAARPTDTQYF; cdr3_nt: TGTGCCAGCAGCGCCAGGGCCGCTCGACCCACAGATACGCAGTATTTT
d_call: TRBD1; v_call: TRBV5-1; clone_size: NA; j_call: TRBJ1-2; cdr3_aa: CASSITGTGGLGYTF; cdr3_nt: TGCGCCAGCAGCATAACCGGGACAGGGGGCCTTGGCTACACCTTC
d_call: NA; v_call: TRBV27; clone_size: NA; j_call: TRBJ1-2; cdr3_aa: CASSLGGHNGYTF; cdr3_nt: TGTGCCAGCAGTTTGGGGGGGCATAATGGCTACACCTTC
d_call: TRBD1; v_call: TRBV14; clone_size: few; j_call: TRBJ1-1; cdr3_aa: CASSQGQGGNTEAFF; cdr3_nt: TGTGCCAGCAGCCAAGGGCAGGGGGGGAACACTGAAGCTTTCTTT
d_call: TRBD1; v_call: TRBV11-2; clone_size: NA; j_call: TRBJ2-1; cdr3_aa: CASSLRGTGTYNEQFF; cdr3_nt: TGTGCCAGCAGCCTCAGGGGGACAGGGACCTACAATGAGCAGTTCTTC
d_call: TRBD2; v_call: TRBV20-1; clone_size: NA; j_call: TRBJ2-5; cdr3_aa: CSASSASGGGETQYF; cdr3_nt: TGCAGTGCTAGTTCAGCTAGCGGGGGCGGGGAGACCCAGTACTTC
d_call: TRBD2; v_call: TRBV19; clone_size: NA; j_call: TRBJ2-5; cdr3_aa: CASSILLAGGHGETQYF; cdr3_nt: TGTGCCAGTAGTATTCTTCTAGCGGGGGGGCATGGAGAGACCCAGTACTTC
d_call: TRBD1; v_call: TRBV5-1; clone_size: NA; j_call: TRBJ1-2; cdr3_aa: CASSFASTGEDGYTF; cdr3_nt: TGCGCCAGCAGCTTCGCCTCGACAGGGGAGGATGGCTACACCTTC
d_call: NA; v_call: TRBV24-1; clone_size: NA; j_call: TRBJ2-1; cdr3_aa: CATSDSVADSYNEQFF; cdr3_nt: TGTGCCACCAGTGATTCGGTAGCGGACTCCTACAATGAGCAGTTCTTC
d_call: NA; v_call: TRBV7-2; clone_size: NA; j_call: TRBJ2-4; cdr3_aa: CASSVYKALVNIQYF; cdr3_nt: TGTGCCAGCAGCGTATACAAGGCCCTAGTAAACATTCAGTACTTC
d_call: NA; v_call: TRBV3-1/TRBV3-2; clone_size: few; j_call: TRBJ2-5; cdr3_aa: CASRTQETQYF; cdr3_nt: TGTGCCAGCAGGACACAAGAGACCCAGTACTTC
d_call: NA; v_call: TRBV28; clone_size: few; j_call: TRBJ1-3; cdr3_aa: CASMKQGDGNTIYF; cdr3_nt: TGTGCCAGCATGAAACAGGGAGATGGAAACACCATATATTTT
d_call: NA; v_call: TRBV5-6; clone_size: NA; j_call: TRBJ2-4; cdr3_aa: CASSLRGAKNIQYF; cdr3_nt: TGTGCCAGCAGCTTGAGGGGGGCCAAAAACATTCAGTACTTC
d_call: TRBD1; v_call: TRBV7-8; clone_size: few; j_call: TRBJ1-6; cdr3_aa: CASNGQGNSPLHF; cdr3_nt: TGTGCCAGTAACGGACAGGGAAATTCACCCCTCCACTTT
d_call: NA; v_call: TRBV10-1; clone_size: NA; j_call: TRBJ2-3; cdr3_aa: CASSVGDGHTDTQYF; cdr3_nt: TGCGCCAGCAGTGTAGGGGACGGACACACAGATACGCAGTATTTT
d_call: NA; v_call: TRBV6-6; clone_size: NA; j_call: TRBJ2-5; cdr3_aa: CASNFIRQQETQYF; cdr3_nt: TGTGCCAGCAACTTCATACGACAGCAAGAGACCCAGTACTTC
d_call: NA; v_call: TRBV6-5; clone_size: NA; j_call: TRBJ1-1; cdr3_aa: CASSRQRNTEAFF; cdr3_nt: TGTGCCAGCAGTCGACAGAGGAACACTGAAGCTTTCTTT
d_call: NA; v_call: TRBV18; clone_size: NA; j_call: TRBJ1-4; cdr3_aa: CASSLDSPNEKLFF; cdr3_nt: TGTGCCAGCTCACTCGACAGCCCTAATGAAAAACTGTTTTTT
d_call: NA; v_call: TRBV6-6; clone_size: few; j_call: TRBJ1-1; cdr3_aa: CASSLDSLTEAFF; cdr3_nt: TGTGCCAGCAGTTTGGACAGCCTCACTGAAGCTTTCTTT
d_call: NA; v_call: TRBV30; clone_size: NA; j_call: TRBJ1-5; cdr3_aa: CAWSGQHSNQPQHF; cdr3_nt: TGTGCCTGGAGTGGACAGCATAGCAATCAGCCCCAGCATTTT
d_call: TRBD1; v_call: TRBV6-5; clone_size: NA; j_call: TRBJ1-2; cdr3_aa: CASSKDRDYGYTF; cdr3_nt: TGTGCCAGCAGCAAAGACAGGGACTATGGCTACACCTTC
d_call: TRBD1; v_call: TRBV5-1; clone_size: once; j_call: TRBJ2-3; cdr3_aa: CASSLDRGNTDTQYF; cdr3_nt: TGCGCCAGCAGCTTGGACAGGGGTAACACAGATACGCAGTATTTT
d_call: NA; v_call: TRBV6-5; clone_size: NA; j_call: TRBJ1-2; cdr3_aa: CASSYAGESYGYTF; cdr3_nt: TGTGCCAGCAGTTACGCTGGGGAAAGCTATGGCTACACCTTC
d_call: NA; v_call: TRBV5-1; clone_size: few; j_call: TRBJ2-6; cdr3_aa: CASSGTLGANVLTF; cdr3_nt: TGCGCCAGCTCCGGGACGCTGGGGGCCAACGTCCTGACTTTC
d_call: NA; v_call: TRBV5-1; clone_size: NA; j_call: TRBJ1-2; cdr3_aa: CASSRFLGNNYGYTF; cdr3_nt: TGCGCCAGCAGCAGATTCTTGGGTAATAACTATGGCTACACCTTC
d_call: TRBD1; v_call: TRBV5-1; clone_size: NA; j_call: TRBJ2-5; cdr3_aa: CASSLAGTGGQETQYF; cdr3_nt: TGCGCCAGCAGCTTGGCCGGGACAGGGGGCCAAGAGACCCAGTACTTC
d_call: NA; v_call: TRBV18; clone_size: NA; j_call: TRBJ2-2; cdr3_aa: CASSRGRGINTGELFF; cdr3_nt: TGTGCCAGCTCACGGGGCAGGGGCATTAACACCGGGGAGCTGTTTTTT
d_call: NA; v_call: TRBV19; clone_size: NA; j_call: TRBJ1-2; cdr3_aa: CASSHGYYGYTF; cdr3_nt: TGTGCCAGTAGTCACGGTTACTATGGCTACACCTTC
d_call: TRBD1; v_call: TRBV30; clone_size: NA; j_call: TRBJ2-2; cdr3_aa: CAWRADRLNANTGELFF; cdr3_nt: TGTGCCTGGAGAGCGGACAGGCTGAACGCGAACACCGGGGAGCTGTTTTTT
d_call: NA; v_call: TRBV29-1; clone_size: once; j_call: TRBJ1-2; cdr3_aa: CSVAGGNYGYTF; cdr3_nt: TGCAGCGTCGCGGGGGGCAACTATGGCTACACCTTC
d_call: NA; v_call: TRBV6-5; clone_size: NA; j_call: TRBJ2-3; cdr3_aa: CASQRASYYTDTQYF; cdr3_nt: TGTGCCAGCCAGAGGGCTAGCTACTACACAGATACGCAGTATTTT
d_call: NA; v_call: TRBV6-4; clone_size: NA; j_call: TRBJ1-2; cdr3_aa: CASSDPPAGNYGYTF; cdr3_nt: TGTGCCAGCAGTGACCCCCCGGCAGGGAACTATGGCTACACCTTC
d_call: NA; v_call: TRBV5-1; clone_size: few; j_call: TRBJ2-1; cdr3_aa: CASSLILATLNEQFF; cdr3_nt: TGCGCCAGCAGCTTGATCCTAGCTACCCTCAATGAGCAGTTCTTC
d_call: NA; v_call: TRBV3-1/TRBV3-2; clone_size: few; j_call: TRBJ1-3; cdr3_aa: CASSQDSQGAAGNTIYF; cdr3_nt: TGTGCCAGCAGCCAAGATAGCCAGGGAGCTGCTGGAAACACCATATATTTT